This TCR beta chain was documented in a study of T cell responses to AZD1222 COVID-19 vaccine. Broader study findings: Among spike-specific TCRs, nearly half reportedly target unmutated variant regions. Donors in the cohort were predominantly white British and more often female, and clonal diversity was possibly underestimated. The study found vaccine-associated CD4 TCRs spanning spike, dominant at 160-218 and 743-854. Of the AZD1222 recipients, only 5 to 7 were seropositive at baseline.

Of note for this clone: Its antigen is undetermined.

Assay: immunoSEQ multiplex PCR; the TCRdb copy retains only in-frame clones and omits some. The sample lists 90,000 to 120,000 clones; roughly nine tenths were seen once. The trim removed 8 bases at V and 2 bases at J, leaving 5 bases unmatched. Germline loops: CDR1 LNHDA, CDR2 SQIVND (reference sequence). CDR3 length equals 14 residues. Sequencing used peripheral blood, obtained 28 days after the second dose of the MenACWY control vaccine. The rearrangement links TRBV19 to TRBJ1-3; 8 nucleotides match TRBD1. The source is an adult who received the MenACWY meningococcal vaccine as a control. Here the CDR3 DNA reads TGTGCCAGTTCAACAGGGGGTCCTGGAAACACCATATATTTT. Residues: CASSTGGPGNTIYF.